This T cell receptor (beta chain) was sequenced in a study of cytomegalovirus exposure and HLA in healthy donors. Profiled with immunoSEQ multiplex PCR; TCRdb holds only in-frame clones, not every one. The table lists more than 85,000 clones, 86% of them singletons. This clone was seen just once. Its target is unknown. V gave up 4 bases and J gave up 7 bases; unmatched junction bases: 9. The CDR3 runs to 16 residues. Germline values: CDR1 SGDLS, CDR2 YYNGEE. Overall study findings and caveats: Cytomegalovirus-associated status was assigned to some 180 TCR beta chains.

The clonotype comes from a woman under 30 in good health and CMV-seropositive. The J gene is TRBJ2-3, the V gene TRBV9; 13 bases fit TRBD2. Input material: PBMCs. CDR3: CASSLQTSGGLNTQYF. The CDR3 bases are TGTGCCAGCAGCCTCCAGACTAGCGGGGGGCTAAATACGCAGTATTTT.